These T cell receptor beta chains were read from a single sample in a study of blood T cell repertoires in COVID-19. TCRdb's copy holds only in-frame clones and misses some; the assay was immunoSEQ multiplex PCR. The table has roughly 410,000 clones, approximately 89% seen once. Sequencing was done on a sample of peripheral blood. Source of these receptors: a woman aged 60-75 years with COVID-19, enrolled during active disease. Each CDR3 is given with its conserved first and last residue. Each record gives: D gene, V gene, J gene, clone size, CDR3 protein, CDR3 DNA. The D gene is left open where the match is weak. Size tells how often a clone was seen (once, few, many) or the class of an expanded clone, and some rows leave it out.

.	TRBV13	TRBJ1-2	.	CASSPPEVSANYGYTF	TGTGCCAGCAGCCCGCCGGAGGTCTCAGCTAACTATGGCTACACCTTC
.	TRBV7-6	TRBJ1-3	once	CASSLYTGSGNTIYF	TGTGCCAGCAGCTTATATACAGGGAGCGGAAACACCATATATTTT
.	TRBV2	TRBJ2-7	.	CASSEGVQGSREQYF	TGTGCCAGCAGTGAAGGAGTACAGGGATCCCGCGAGCAGTACTTC
TRBD2	TRBV27	TRBJ2-7	.	CASSPRTSGAYEQYF	TGTGCCAGCAGTCCACGGACTAGCGGGGCCTACGAGCAGTACTTC
TRBD1	TRBV27	TRBJ1-5	few	CASSSTRQGPNQPQHF	TGTGCCAGCAGTTCCACACGACAGGGACCGAATCAGCCCCAGCATTTT
TRBD2	TRBV11-2	TRBJ2-3	.	CASSPTSGGADTQYF	TGTGCCAGCAGCCCGACTAGCGGGGGGGCCGATACGCAGTATTTT
TRBD2	TRBV29-1	TRBJ2-3	few	CSVAGTTTDTQYF	TGCAGCGTTGCCGGGACTACCACAGATACGCAGTATTTT
TRBD2	TRBV9	TRBJ2-3	.	CASSVPGGGAGDTQYF	TGTGCCAGCAGCGTACCCGGCGGGGGGGCGGGTGATACGCAGTATTTT
TRBD1	TRBV19	TRBJ1-5	.	CASTNDRGGNQPQHF	TGTGCCAGTACCAACGACAGGGGAGGCAATCAGCCCCAGCATTTT
TRBD1	TRBV10-3	TRBJ1-5	.	CAISDHDRVLNQPQHF	TGTGCCATCAGTGACCATGACAGGGTCCTCAATCAGCCCCAGCATTTT
.	TRBV19	TRBJ1-6	.	CASSLGRHGITPAYNSPLHF	TGTGCCAGTAGTTTGGGCAGGCACGGTATCACACCCGCCTATAATTCACCCCTCCACTTT
.	TRBV28	TRBJ1-2	.	CASSPKDRFYGYTF	TGTGCCAGCAGTCCAAAGGACAGATTCTATGGCTACACCTTC
TRBD1	TRBV6-5	TRBJ1-3	.	CASSLSRGSRNTIYF	TGTGCCAGCAGCCTCTCCAGGGGGTCTCGAAACACCATATATTTT
.	TRBV2	TRBJ2-7	.	CASSGLYEQYF	TGTGCCAGCAGTGGGCTCTACGAGCAGTACTTC
TRBD2	TRBV28	TRBJ2-5	.	CASSPRLAGGRGETQYF	TGTGCCAGCAGTCCGAGACTAGCGGGGGGGCGAGGGGAGACCCAGTACTTC
.	TRBV19	TRBJ1-6	.	CASSIALSDSPLHF	TGTGCCAGTAGTATAGCGCTAAGCGATTCACCCCTCCACTTT
.	TRBV4-1	TRBJ1-1	.	CASSQDESGRTFF	TGCGCCAGCAGCCAAGATGAAAGCGGTAGGACTTTCTTT
TRBD1	TRBV12-3/TRBV12-4	TRBJ1-1	.	CASSMGQKAFF	TGTGCCAGCAGTATGGGACAGAAAGCTTTCTTT